One TCR beta chain is described in this entry. The data were produced by immunoSEQ multiplex PCR, yet TCRdb's version contains in-frame clones alone and is incomplete. The sample consists of roughly 130,000 clones, approximately 90% of them appearing once. This sample stems from a study of control samples from healthy donors and cancer patients. The V gene lost 6 bases and the J gene lost 6 bases, with 15 bases spanning the gap. CDR3 length: 14 residues. Germline assignment: CDR1 MNHNY and CDR2 SVGAGI (reference sequence). This clonotype was obtained from a man in his late teens or twenties in good health. Sequenced material: blood. This rearrangement joins TRBV6-6 to TRBJ1-5; a weak D match, TRBD1 (6 bases). This CDR3 reads CASRETGSGQPQHF. The CDR3, as DNA: TGTGCCAGCAGGGAAACAGGGTCAGGTCAGCCCCAGCATTTT.